These 28 T cell receptor beta chains originate from one sample sequenced in a study of identifying expanded T cells in peripheral blood (dated by TCRdb to about 2019). Libraries came from the immunoSEQ multiplex PCR assay. TCRdb holds this immuneACCESS table with in-frame rearrangements only. Some clones are missing; in checked studies, unresolved V genes explain under half, and the rest has no known cause. This sample has some 65,000 clones in its table, and over 75% of those were observed once. The ten largest clones capture 19% of the sample. Sequences were obtained from blood. The receptors shown here come from a person between 18 and 69 years old in good health.

The chain employs TRBV5-1 and TRBJ2-1, with 8 nucleotides matching TRBD2. Germline V gives CDR1 SGHRS, CDR2 YFSETQ. The CDR3 consists of 15 residues. J gave up 0 bases and V 3 bases, and 2 bases lay outside the gene matches. CDR3 residues: CASSSAGGSYNEQFF. CDR3 bases: TGCGCCAGCAGCTCGGCGGGAGGCTCCTACAATGAGCAGTTCTTC. The variable domain in full, completed from reference TRBV5-1 and TRBJ2-1, reads KAGVTQTPRYLIKTRGQQVTLSCSPISGHRSVSWYQQTPGQGLQFLFEYFSETQRNKGNFPGRFSGRQFSNSRSEMNVSTLELGDSALYLCASSSAGGSYNEQFFGPGTRLTVL.

The V call is TRBV23-1, the J call TRBJ1-1, with 7 nucleotides matching TRBD1. TRBV23-1 is filed as an ORF, its function uncertain. Unmatched junction bases numbered 14, after V lost 2 bases and J lost 2 bases. The CDR3 length is 18 residues. In nucleotides, the CDR3 is TGCGCCAGCAGTCAACGCCTACCACGACAGGGAAGAAACACTGAAGCTTTCTTT. This encodes CASSQRLPRQGRNTEAFF.

The chain joins TRBV30 to TRBJ1-1; D remains ambiguous. The CDR3 loop spans 13 amino acids. The germline V gene has CDR1 GTSNPN and CDR2 SVGIG (reference sequence). The V end was cut by 0 bases, the J end by 2 bases, with 7 bases between. As DNA, the CDR3 is TGTGCCTGGAGTGTACAGTCTAACACTGAAGCTTTCTTT. Translation gives CAWSVQSNTEAFF.

V is TRBV4-3 and J is TRBJ1-2, with D perhaps matching TRBD1 (6 bases). Germline V gene lookup returns CDR1 LGHNA and CDR2 YSLEER. V lost 0 bases and J 7 bases, leaving 12 bases between the germline ends. CDR3 length: 14 residues. The CDR3 sequence: CASSQEQGGGGYTF. In DNA, the CDR3 is TGCGCCAGCAGCCAAGAACAGGGAGGCGGTGGCTACACCTTC.

The chain employs TRBV2 and TRBJ2-2; D is ambiguous. The CDR3 sequence is 13 residues long. V lost 4 bases and J lost 7, with 10 bases in between. The germline V gene has CDR1 SNHLY and CDR2 FYNNEI. This CDR3 is CASSVQMNGELFF. The CDR3 coding sequence is TGTGCCAGCAGTGTACAGATGAACGGGGAGCTGTTTTTT.

This clone is a singleton in its sample. V gene TRBV6-1 combines with J gene TRBJ1-2; D remains unclear. Germline V gives CDR1 MNHNS, CDR2 SASEGT. The V gene lost 3 bases and the J gene lost 4 bases, with 0 bases spanning the gap. The CDR3 contains 10 residues. This chain's CDR3 is CASSDYGYTF. Written as DNA, the CDR3 is TGTGCCAGCAGTGACTATGGCTACACCTTC.

The rearrangement joins TRBV27 to TRBJ2-3; tentatively, D is TRBD1 (6 bases). The CDR3 covers 16 residues. Germline V gene sequence: CDR1 MNHEY, CDR2 SMNVEV (reference sequence). V lost 1 base and J 3 bases, leaving 14 bases between the germline ends. The CDR3 DNA reads as TGTGCCAGCAGTTTATTTCACCAGGGGCCTACAGATACGCAGTATTTT. Translation gives CASSLFHQGPTDTQYF.

The chain recombines TRBV5-1 with TRBJ1-1; D remains unclear. This CDR3 has 14 amino acids. Germline-derived CDR1 and CDR2 are SGHRS and YFSETQ. Trimming pared 0 bases from V and 11 bases from J, leaving 17 bases between. CDR3 sequence (DNA): TGCGCCAGCAGCTTGGAAACTCTTACGGACGTCGCTTTCTTT. Amino acid sequence: CASSLETLTDVAFF.

This clone was detected once. The V call is TRBV6-5, the J call TRBJ1-1, with a tentative D call TRBD1 (5 bases). Trimming removed 6 bases at V and 1 base at J, with 15 bases between. CDR3 length: 15 amino acids. Germline V gene lookup returns CDR1 MNHEY and CDR2 SVGAGI. The CDR3 spells CASRTGTPQNTEAFF. DNA of the CDR3: TGTGCCAGCAGAACCGGGACTCCTCAGAACACTGAAGCTTTCTTT.

This clone was counted once. V gene TRBV2 combines with J gene TRBJ2-6; D is undetermined. Germline CDR1 reads SNHLY; CDR2 reads FYNNEI. This CDR3 contains 18 residues. The germline V and J ends were trimmed by 3 bases and 0 bases, with 15 bases remaining between them. The DNA of the CDR3 is TGTGCCAGCAGTGACCCCGCAGGAACAGACTCTGGGGCCAACGTCCTGACTTTC. Its translation: CASSDPAGTDSGANVLTF.

A few counts support this clone. The chain couples TRBV11-2 to TRBJ2-3, with D perhaps TRBD2 (5 bases). Trimming left V 4 bases short and J 6 bases short, with 8 bases between. CDR3 length equals 12 residues. CDR1 is SGHAT, CDR2 FQNNGV, per germline. CDR3 DNA sequence: TGTGCCAGCAGCTCATGGGAGGATACGCAGTATTTT. This sequence encodes CASSSWEDTQYF.

V and J are TRBV28 and TRBJ1-4, with D unclear. The CDR3 length is 16 residues. Deletions cut 6 bases from V and 0 bases from J, with 14 bases between. Germline lookup yields CDR1 MDHEN and CDR2 SYDVKM. DNA of the CDR3: TGTGCCAGCAGGACCTCTTCCGTTACAACTAATGAAAAACTGTTTTTT. It encodes CASRTSSVTTNEKLFF.

This chain uses TRBV15 with TRBJ2-1; TRBD2 aligns across 7 bases. The CDR3 extends over 14 amino acids. V lost 5 bases and J lost 10; bases outside the gene matches: 11. The V gene's germline CDR1 is LNHNV and CDR2 YYDKDF (reference sequence). CDR3 sequence (DNA): TGTGCCACCAGCGACCCGTCGAGGGAGGGGGAGCAGTTCTTC. Translating gives CATSDPSREGEQFF.

The chain has TRBV11-3 and TRBJ2-5; 10 bases are shared with TRBD2. The germline gives CDR1 SGHNT, CDR2 YENEEA. Trimming at V came to 0 bases and at J to 2 bases, leaving 6 bases not matched to a gene. The CDR3 runs 17 residues. The CDR3 bases are TGTGCCAGCAGCTTAGAGGGGATAGCGGGGGGTCAAGAGACCCAGTACTTC. It yields the protein CASSLEGIAGGQETQYF.

This CDR3 is CAISEPTGGDGYTF. CDR3 nucleotides: TGTGCCATCAGTGAGCCGACAGGGGGCGATGGCTACACCTTC. The chain combines TRBV10-3 with TRBJ1-2; 10 bases fit TRBD1. In germline, CDR1 is ENHRY, CDR2 SYGVKD. The CDR3 sequence is 14 residues long. J lost 6 bases, V lost 2 bases, and 3 bases had no gene match.

The chain carries TRBV5-4 and TRBJ2-7; the match to TRBD2 covers 7 bases. The CDR3 contains 13 residues. Germline CDR1 is SGHNT and CDR2 is YYREEE (reference sequence). Trimming at V came to 4 bases and at J to 4 bases, leaving 5 bases not matched to a gene. The CDR3 coding sequence is TGTGCCAGCAGCGCCGGACTAGGTTACGAGCAGTACTTC. Amino acid sequence: CASSAGLGYEQYF.

This chain's CDR3 is CASSPGGRAKNIQYF. The CDR3 region has the DNA TGTGCCAGCAGCCCAGGGGGTAGGGCCAAAAACATTCAGTACTTC. V gene TRBV7-6 combines with J gene TRBJ2-4; TRBD1 matches 7 bases. This CDR3 region has 15 residues. V lost 5 bases and J lost 1; bases outside the gene matches: 5. Germline loops: CDR1 SGHVS, CDR2 FNYEAQ.

The rearrangement joins TRBV4-1 to TRBJ2-1; perhaps TRBD1 as D (5 bases). The germline CDR1 and CDR2 sequences are MGHRA and YSYEKL. V lost 8 bases and J lost 4, with 6 bases in between. This CDR3 is 11 amino acids long. This CDR3 is CASQGYNEQFF. Here the CDR3 DNA reads TGCGCCAGCCAGGGTTACAATGAGCAGTTCTTC.

This sequence joins TRBV11-1 and TRBJ1-1, with 7 positions matching TRBD1. Trimming took 5 bases from V and 4 from J; bases not matched to a gene: 4. This CDR3 spans 13 amino acids. CDR1 and CDR2 (germline): SGHAT, FQDESV (reference sequence). CDR3 coding DNA: TGTGCCAGCAGCACCCGACAGGGCACTGAAGCTTTCTTT. Its protein is CASSTRQGTEAFF.

The gene calls are TRBV27 and TRBJ2-7; D may be TRBD2 (5 bases). The ends were cut back, 3 bases at V and 3 bases at J, with 12 bases in the middle. This CDR3 has 14 residues. The V gene's germline CDR1 is MNHEY and CDR2 SMNVEV (reference sequence). The DNA for the CDR3 is TGTGCCAGCAGTTTTCGGGGATCCAACTACGAGCAGTACTTC. This sequence encodes CASSFRGSNYEQYF.

The chain recombines TRBV7-9 with TRBJ1-4; D is possibly TRBD1 (5 bases). V was shortened by 0 bases and J by 2 bases, with 10 bases between the two germline ends. This CDR3 spans 16 amino acids. Per germline, CDR1 SEHNR and CDR2 FQNEAQ (reference sequence). The CDR3: CASSLASGGTNEKLFF. The DNA for the CDR3 is TGTGCCAGCAGCTTAGCATCCGGGGGGACTAATGAAAAACTGTTTTTT.

The rearrangement joins TRBV4-1 to TRBJ1-1; D remains unclear. The CDR3 runs to 17 residues. V lost 1 base and J 8 bases, leaving 23 bases between the germline ends. Looked up from germline, CDR1 is MGHRA and CDR2 is YSYEKL. CDR3 in DNA: TGCGCCAGCAGCCAAGTTGGGTCCAGGTACCACCTAATAGAAGCTTTCTTT. It yields the protein CASSQVGSRYHLIEAFF.

CDR3 nucleotide sequence: TGCGCCAGCCGGCCGTCAGGTTTAAGCACAGATACGCAGTATTTT. Its translation is CASRPSGLSTDTQYF. V usage is TRBV5-1 and J usage is TRBJ2-3; D not resolved. Deletions cut 7 bases from V and 0 bases from J, with 15 bases between. Germline values: CDR1 SGHRS, CDR2 YFSETQ. The CDR3 is 15 residues long.

This clone came up once. V is TRBV27 and J is TRBJ2-2, with D tentatively TRBD1 (5 bases). This CDR3 spans 14 amino acids. Trimming cost V 1 base and J 7 bases, with 10 bases left between them. CDR1 is MNHEY, CDR2 SMNVEV, per germline (reference sequence). CDR3 nucleotides: TGTGCCAGCAGTTTATTTAGGGGCGGCGGGGAGCTGTTTTTT. Its translation: CASSLFRGGGELFF.

This rearrangement joins TRBV2 to TRBJ2-5; TRBD2 agrees at 7 bases. J was trimmed by 4 bases and V by 6 bases; bases with no gene match: 14. The CDR3 covers 16 residues. The germline V gene encodes CDR1 SNHLY and CDR2 FYNNEI. CDR3 coding DNA: TGTGCCAGCAGGGGGGGGAATCCATTGGTTCGAGAGACCCAGTACTTC. Amino acid sequence: CASRGGNPLVRETQYF.

This chain uses TRBV2 with TRBJ2-5; the D gene could be TRBD1 or TRBD2 (5 bases each). The V and J ends lost 7 bases and 4 bases respectively, with 19 bases between them. The CDR3 spans 15 residues. Germline-derived CDR1 and CDR2 are SNHLY and FYNNEI. The CDR3 coding sequence is TGTGCCAGCACCCCTTCCGGGGCACGGGGAGAGACCCAGTACTTC. Translation gives CASTPSGARGETQYF. Full variable domain (remainder filled in from reference TRBV2 and TRBJ2-5): EPEVTQTPSHQVTQMGQEVILRCVPISNHLYFYWYRQILGQKVEFLVSFYNNEISEKSEIFDDQFSVERPDGSNFTLKIRSTKLEDSAMYFCASTPSGARGETQYFGPGTRLLVL.

The count of this clone is one. This CDR3 is CASSMSGVKTGELFF. The CDR3 bases are TGTGCCAGTAGTATGTCTGGGGTAAAAACCGGGGAGCTGTTTTTT. The chain uses TRBV19 and TRBJ2-2; D is unresolved. Germline V gene sequence: CDR1 LNHDA, CDR2 SQIVND (reference sequence). CDR3 length: 15 residues. Trimming cost V 3 bases and J 5 bases, with 13 bases left between them.

This clone was counted a single time. V and J are TRBV9 and TRBJ1-2; D possibly corresponds to TRBD1 (6 bases). V dropped 0 bases and J dropped 8 bases, with 11 bases sitting between them. The length of the CDR3 is 13 residues. Germline V CDR1 and CDR2: SGDLS, YYNGEE. The CDR3 reads CASSVVGAGGYTF. CDR3 nucleotides: TGTGCCAGCAGCGTAGTGGGGGCCGGCGGCTACACCTTC.